The clone carrying this T cell receptor beta chain was observed at least ten times. Its antigen is unidentified. V lost 3 bases, J lost 1 base, and 3 bases stayed unmatched. This CDR3 has 15 amino acids. As it was prepared, the TCRbeta library received unique molecular identifiers. From the PCR reads, TCRdb called clonotypes with MiXCR, one entry per CDR3 protein. Among hundreds of thousands of distinct CDR3 sequences, under 20% were seen once, and the ten largest hold about 4.6%. This sample is drawn from a study of T-cell reconstitution after alpha-beta-depleted transplantation in children. The study's findings and limits: High day-60 TCRbeta diversity in some patients came from surviving recipient T cells and thymic progenitors. From newly produced T cells came most of the T-cell counts and diversity one year after transplant. At around two months after transplant, the alpha-beta T cells were reportedly derived from several hundred expanded clones that came from non-depleted graft cells.

Sequenced material: PBMCs, mostly from graft donor cells, taken 360 days after TCRalphabeta/CD19-depleted stem cell transplant. The receptor comes from a male patient younger than 18 who had a stem cell transplant for acute lymphoblastic leukemia, so the T cells may come from the graft donor. This rearrangement joins TRBV12-3 or TRBV12-4 to TRBJ2-3, with TRBD1 matching over 8 bases. The CDR3 region has the DNA TGTGCCAGCAGTTTCCCCAGGGGGCGCACAGATACGCAGTATTTT. Its protein product is CASSFPRGRTDTQYF.